The sequence of this T cell receptor beta chain was determined in a study of cytomegalovirus exposure and HLA in healthy donors. Background on the study: From 190 million or so T cells, an earlier analysis saw 100 million to 140 million unique TCR beta sequences.

V was pared by 5 bases and J by 4 bases, with 12 bases between. The germline V gene encodes CDR1 MNHEY and CDR2 SVGAGI. This CDR3 has 14 amino acids. PCR primers comprised 60 Vbeta and 13 Jbeta primers. The repertoire was sequenced with immunoSEQ multiplex PCR; TCRdb's copy has only in-frame clones and lacks some. The sample has roughly 160,000 clones, around 80% seen once; the top ten hold around 1.3%. About this clone itself: As yet, its antigen is unknown.

General observations from the study: 87-base-pair reads could not separate some V segments, including TRBV6-2 and TRBV6-3. Later examination showed HLA-associated TCR beta chains had greater clonal expansion than equally common others. It is likely that the observed cluster of highly shared sequence variants was a sequencing artifact.

This TCR was recovered from a boy aged 2-15 years in good health and CMV-seronegative. Sequenced material: PBMCs. This chain links TRBV6-5 with TRBJ1-5; no clear D. Here the CDR3 reads CASSRRSVNQPQHF. The CDR3 bases are TGTGCCAGCAGTAGGAGGAGCGTTAATCAGCCCCAGCATTTT.